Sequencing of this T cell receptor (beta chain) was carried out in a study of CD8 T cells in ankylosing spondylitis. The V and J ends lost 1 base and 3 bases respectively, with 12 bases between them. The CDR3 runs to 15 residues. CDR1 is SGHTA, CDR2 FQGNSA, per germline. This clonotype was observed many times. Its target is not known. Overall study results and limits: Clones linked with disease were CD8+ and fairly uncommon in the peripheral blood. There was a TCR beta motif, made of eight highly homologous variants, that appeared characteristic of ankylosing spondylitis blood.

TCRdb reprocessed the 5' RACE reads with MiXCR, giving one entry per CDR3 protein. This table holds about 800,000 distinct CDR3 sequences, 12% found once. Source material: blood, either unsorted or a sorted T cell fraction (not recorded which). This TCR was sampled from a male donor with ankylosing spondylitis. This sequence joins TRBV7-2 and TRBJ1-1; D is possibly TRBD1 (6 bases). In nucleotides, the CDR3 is TGTGCCAGCAGCTTAGTAGGGCAGGGGTACACTGAAGCTTTCTTT. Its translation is CASSLVGQGYTEAFF.